This T cell receptor beta chain came from a study of T cell responses to AZD1222 COVID-19 vaccine. Whole-study results and caveats: Baseline seropositivity characterized only a handful of AZD1222 recipients. Following two doses of AZD1222, Spike-specific TCR breadth and depth rose.

As regards this clone: What it binds is unknown.

The assay was immunoSEQ multiplex PCR, and TCRdb's table has in-frame clones only and misses some. Here the sample spans 70,000 to 95,000 clones, over 85% being singletons. CDR3 size: 17 residues. The V end lost 3 bases, the J end lost 10 bases, and 22 bases lay between the germline ends. CDR1 and CDR2 from the germline V gene are SEHNR and FQNEAQ (reference sequence). The sample was peripheral blood, taken on day 0 of MenACWY control vaccination. The V call is TRBV7-9, the J call TRBJ1-6, with TRBD1 as a possible D gene (5 bases). This sequence originates from an adult in good health. The CDR3 DNA follows: TGTGCCAGCAGCTTTCACGATGGGGGGATTGGGCGGTCACCCCTCCACTTT. Encoded protein: CASSFHDGGIGRSPLHF.